Sequencing of this T cell receptor beta chain was carried out in a study of cytomegalovirus exposure and HLA in healthy donors. Study conclusions and caveats: Later analysis showed TCR association rates varying by HLA locus, highest for DRB1 and lowest for HLA-C.

Note on this clone: Antigen specificity is unknown.

Germline lookup yields CDR1 LNHDA and CDR2 SQIVND (reference sequence). This CDR3 contains 14 residues. J was trimmed by 1 base and V by 5 bases; bases with no gene match: 4. The PCR had 60 Vbeta and 13 Jbeta primers. Clones were read by immunoSEQ multiplex PCR, and TCRdb kept only the in-frame ones, dropping some. The data hold approximately 180,000 clones, with approximately 78% observed a single time. This receptor was identified in a woman in her forties or fifties in good health and CMV-seropositive. This chain links TRBV19 with TRBJ2-5, with 7 bases that match TRBD2. What was sequenced was PBMCs. The CDR3 here is CASSFQRGQETQYF. The CDR3 DNA is TGTGCCAGTAGTTTCCAGCGGGGCCAAGAGACCCAGTACTTC.